This T cell receptor (beta chain) is from a study of cytomegalovirus exposure and HLA in healthy donors (dated by TCRdb to about 2017). Study-level background: In an earlier analysis of approximately 500 of the donors, 250 to 350 Gb of sequence data and 117 million unique TCR beta sequences from roughly 190 million T cells were reported. Genome-wide SNP genotypes for about 60% of the roughly 670 donors were used in a later genetic analysis, which treated that subset as a discovery cohort. The genetic ancestry cluster associated with self-reported Caucasian donors included roughly four fifths of the roughly 400 genotyped donors. The T cell repertoires of 666 subjects were profiled by immunosequencing and related to cytomegalovirus serostatus. To study patterns of TCR occurrence, a later analysis re-analyzed previously published TCR beta repertoires from more than 550 donors and added high-resolution HLA genotyping. Donor age, sex, ethnicity and CMV serostatus were compiled alongside the repertoire data. Roughly 300 gigabases of sequencing data and tens of millions of unique TCR sequences were included in an early release covering about 600 HLA-typed donors. All discovery cohort repertoires had been generated on a single sequencing platform. An earlier analysis of around 580 of the donors used high-throughput TCR beta sequencing to judge whether each TCR beta V gene segment behaved as functional or pseudogenic. The number of donors typed differed by locus, with about 629-640 for A, B, C, DRB1 and DQB1, 522 for DQA1, 600 to 610 for DPA1, and about 450 for DPB1. Because of strong linkage in the cohort, 4 to 6 DR-DQ haplotypes were treated as single units for association and clustering. Along with the approximately 670-subject first cohort, a separate validation cohort of 120 different subjects was used. The later analysis used no new phenotypic data to find candidate immune exposures, relying instead on TCR beta sequences and their occurrence across donors. HLA typing included class I and class II loci at four-digit resolution. To predict cytomegalovirus infection status, the study combined high-throughput TCR immunosequencing, statistical association of individual TCRs with disease status, and machine learning. The study aimed to test whether cataloging public T cell receptors could reveal signatures of past pathogen exposure. Among about 370 genotyped donors of the cohort, an average of roughly 230,000 unique TCR beta nucleotide sequences was sequenced per donor, of which about 18% were non-productive. The investigation overall reported the following: The authors suggested that the approach could potentially be extended to other disease states and immunological phenotypes. Linkage disequilibrium might explain the correlated functional status among segregating V segments, but an unknown experimental factor could not be ruled out. The presence/absence analyses assumed that sequencing depth was roughly uniform across donors, and that assumption may not be true. This cohort had only TCR beta chains sequenced, and the lack of alpha or paired-chain data limited which features could be detected. A further reported finding was that TCR beta sequences accurately predicted the HLA-A and HLA-B alleles for most subjects in the first cohort. At a false discovery rate of 0.05, a later analysis linked some 18,000 TCR beta sequences to specific HLA alleles. The classifier was reported to diagnose cytomegalovirus status with high specificity and sensitivity in both the original and validation cohorts. A later analysis found that TCR association rates varied across HLA loci, with DRB1 alleles showing the most associated TCRs and HLA-C alleles the fewest. CMV serostatus was the only immune exposure information available for the cohort. Several of the top co-occurrence clusters appeared to be linked to parvovirus B19, influenza, CMV and Epstein-Barr virus, according to a later analysis. Because counts were too low, roughly 16 rarely observed V segments, including chromosome 9 orphons, were excluded from the earlier analysis of some 590 of the donors. In a later genetic analysis, fewer N-insertions in productive TCRs were reported among donors in an Asian-associated ancestry cluster than the roughly 640-donor mean. In an earlier analysis of 587 of the donors, most TCR beta V segments appeared in productive rearrangements about 87% or about 30% of the time, broadly matching IMGT annotations. Assigning TCR associations to individual alleles was difficult when HLA alleles, especially DR and DQ, strongly co-occurred. In a later genetic analysis, a missense DCLRE1C variant was associated with V-gene and J-gene trimming of TCR beta chains, and the association was replicated in an independent cohort. Most CMV-associated TCR beta chains appeared to be HLA-restricted in a later analysis, and the HLA associations seemed to be driven largely by CMV exposure. Because some donors lacked HLA typing at each locus, the association tests relied only on the typed subset. Across donors, most TCR sequences were observed very rarely, whereas some public TCRs were present in many individuals. A cluster of highly shared sequence variants was judged likely to represent a technical artifact of the sequencing pipeline. Compared with equally common non-associated chains, HLA-associated TCR beta chains in a later analysis were more clonally expanded and had lower generation probabilities. In vitro tests confirmed that a few of the cytomegalovirus-associated TCR beta chains recognize cytomegalovirus antigens. The study gave a list of around 170 TCR beta chains associated with cytomegalovirus.

The cohort comprised fewer than 750 healthy bone marrow donors. At the time of sampling, all cohort members were nominally healthy, though unrecorded immune exposures were likely present. The donor was CMV seronegative and belonged to the group of 350 or so seronegative cohort members. A peripheral blood sample was provided by each donor, and peripheral blood mononuclear cells were used for TCR beta sequencing. The Qiagen DNeasy Blood Extraction Kit was used to extract genomic DNA from the blood cell samples. The library was produced with the immunoSEQ multiplex PCR assay. The multiplex PCR relied on a mix of 60 forward primers for TCR Vbeta segments and 13 reverse primers for TCR Jbeta segments. The CDR3 region of rearranged TCR beta genes was amplified from genomic DNA by a multiplex PCR assay. The Illumina HiSeq System was used to sequence the amplified TCR beta libraries as 87-base-pair reads. Turning to the authors' computational methods: In a later analysis, roughly 80 million unique TCR beta chains were counted across the roughly 700 repertoires, and about 10 million of these chains were shared by at least two donors. To remove PCR and sequencing errors, raw reads were error-corrected and collapsed into unique sequences using a nearest-neighbor algorithm that merged closely related sequences. CDR3 sequences were aligned to IMGT reference sequences to assign V, D and J gene segments. For a sequence to be retained, a match of at least six nucleotides to both a V gene segment and a J gene segment was required. Rearrangements were classified as productive when the CDR3 lacked stop codons and remained in frame with V and J, and all other rearrangements were classified as non-productive. Following IMGT convention, CDR3 was defined as the stretch from the second conserved V-encoded cysteine up to the conserved J-encoded phenylalanine. Sequences without an unambiguous match to a single V gene segment were excluded from the earlier analysis of 450 to 650 of the donors. An earlier analysis of several hundred of the donors called V segments functional above 56.7% productive rearrangements and segregating when the between-donor standard deviation exceeded 5%. A statistical classification framework was built to diagnose cytomegalovirus status from the catalog of TCR beta chain sequences. In a later analysis, V and J genes were assigned by comparing TCR nucleotide sequences against IMGT/GENE-DB human TR gene sequences. Using the TCRdist pipeline, a later analysis assigned CDR3 sequences along with most-parsimonious VDJ recombination scenarios. In a later analysis, each TCR beta chain was defined by its CDR3 amino acid sequence together with its V-gene family, and reads lacking a unique V-gene family were excluded. In a later analysis, 450 to 600 highly shared, low-generation-probability nucleotide sequences were removed to address suspected cross-contamination and a sequencing artifact. In a later analysis, a clonal expansion index for each public chain was calculated from normalized within-repertoire ranks of inferred template counts. In a later analysis, generation probabilities were computed with a VDJ recombination model fitted to out-of-frame rearrangements, and the resulting probabilities were checked against IGoR. In a later analysis, hypergeometric tests were used to score TCR-TCR, TCR-HLA and TCR-CMV co-occurrence, with a repertoire-size bias correction applied to TCR pairs. A later analysis estimated false discovery rates by permuting HLA or CMV assignments 20 times. In a later analysis, co-occurring TCRs were grouped with DBSCAN, and TCRdist sequence similarity was added when clustering was performed within HLA-allele-positive subsets. Repertoires with fewer than 30,000 or more than 120,000 public chains were left out of co-occurrence clustering, as were several repertoires with anomalous nucleotide sharing. Here the immuneACCESS table is served through TCRdb, limited to in-frame sequences with V and J called. Missing clones are a known gap in these copies; in checked studies unresolved V genes cover under half, and the rest lacks a known reason. For V, J and clone size, that table is used; D and trimming come from the DNA. The table for this sample lists some 150,000 clones; around 69% of them were counted only once. Approximately 1.4% of the sample comes from the top ten.

Notes on this clone: Which antigen it targets is not known. No base quality information exists; no much larger clone differs at one position.

The sequenced sample consisted of PBMCs. The source of this sequence is a man aged 60 to 69 in good health and CMV-seronegative.

DNA sequence: TGTGCCAGCAGAAGGACTCGCCAAGAGACCCAGTACTTC. It specifies CASRRTRQETQYF. The receptor chain draws on TRBV2 and TRBJ2-5; possibly the D gene is TRBD2, per 5 matching bases. The junction shows trimming of 6 bases on V and 1 base on J, plus 9 bases between the germline ends. The CDR3 runs 13 residues from the cysteine to the phenylalanine. CDR3 DNA only is kept here, 39 bases in frame from base 1. CDR1 SNHLY and CDR2 FYNNEI are derived from the germline V gene.